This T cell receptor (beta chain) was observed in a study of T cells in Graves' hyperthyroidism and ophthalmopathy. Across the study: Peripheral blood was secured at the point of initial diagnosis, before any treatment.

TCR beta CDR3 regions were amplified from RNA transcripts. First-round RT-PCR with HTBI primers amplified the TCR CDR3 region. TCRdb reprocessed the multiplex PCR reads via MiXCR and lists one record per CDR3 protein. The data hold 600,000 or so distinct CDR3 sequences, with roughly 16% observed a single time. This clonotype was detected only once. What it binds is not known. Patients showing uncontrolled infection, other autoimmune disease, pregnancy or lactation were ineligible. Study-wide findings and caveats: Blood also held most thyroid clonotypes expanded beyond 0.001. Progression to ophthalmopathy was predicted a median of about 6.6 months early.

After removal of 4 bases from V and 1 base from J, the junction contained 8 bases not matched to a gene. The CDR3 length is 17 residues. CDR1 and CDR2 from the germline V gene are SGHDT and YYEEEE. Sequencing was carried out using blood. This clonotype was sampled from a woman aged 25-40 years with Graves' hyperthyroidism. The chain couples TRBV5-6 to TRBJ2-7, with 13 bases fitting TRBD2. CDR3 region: CASSRGLAGLSSYEQYF. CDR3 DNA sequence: TGTGCCAGCAGCCGGGGACTAGCGGGACTCTCATCCTACGAGCAGTACTTC.